The 21 T cell receptor beta chains below were found in one sample sequenced in a study of OX40 agonist ivuxolimab in advanced cancers. The table came from immunoSEQ multiplex PCR; TCRdb's copy has only in-frame clones and leaves some out. The sample has about 70,000 clones, 86% seen once. Source: CD4+ or CD8+ T cells sorted from blood, taken in a trial of the OX40 agonist ivuxolimab. Source of these receptors: an adult with an advanced solid tumor such as melanoma, head and neck, liver or kidney cancer.

The V and J genes are TRBV7-6 and TRBJ1-3, with 7 positions matching TRBD1. Germline V CDR1 and CDR2: SGHVS, FNYEAQ. This CDR3 region has 14 residues. The junction had 6 bases not matched to a gene; V was cut back by 6 bases and J by 4 bases. The CDR3 protein is CASSSPGQGNTIYF. The CDR3 region has the DNA TGTGCCAGCAGTTCCCCGGGACAGGGAAACACCATATATTTT. The variable domain in full, with the rest retrieved from reference TRBV7-6 and TRBJ1-3, is GAGVSQSPRYKVTKRGQDVALRCDPISGHVSLYWYRQALGQGPEFLTYFNYEAQQDKSGLPNDRFSAERPEGSISTLTIQRTEQRDSAMYRCASSSPGQGNTIYFGEGSWLTVV.

This clone has more than one count but fewer than ten. This chain uses TRBV7-2 with TRBJ2-2, with a possible D match to TRBD1 (6 bases). The ends were cut back, 5 bases at V and 6 bases at J, with 13 bases in the middle. The germline gives CDR1 SGHTA, CDR2 FQGNSA. The CDR3 has 14 residues. The CDR3 sequence: CASSTTRGSGELFF. The CDR3 DNA is TGTGCCAGCAGCACGACCAGGGGTTCCGGGGAGCTGTTTTTT.

This clone was counted a single time. CDR3 DNA: TGCGCCAGCAGCTTGGGACAGGGTATGAACACTGAAGCTTTCTTT. Amino acid sequence: CASSLGQGMNTEAFF. This chain joins TRBV5-1 and TRBJ1-1, with 7 nucleotides matching TRBD1. V was clipped by 0 bases and J by 0 bases; unmatched bases: 2. The CDR3 totals 15 residues. Germline values: CDR1 SGHRS, CDR2 YFSETQ.

This sequence joins TRBV19 and TRBJ2-5, with 7 bases lining up with TRBD1. There are 13 residues in the CDR3. The germline V gene encodes CDR1 LNHDA and CDR2 SQIVND (reference sequence). The ends lost 6 bases at V and 4 bases at J; junction bases unmatched: 5. The CDR3 loop reads CASSQNRGETQYF. The CDR3 region has the DNA TGTGCCAGTAGCCAAAACAGGGGAGAGACCCAGTACTTC.

This chain joins TRBV28 and TRBJ2-2, with a weak D call TRBD2 (6 bases). This CDR3 has 12 residues. Trimming stripped 8 bases from V and 9 bases from J, with 13 bases between. The germline CDR1 and CDR2 sequences are MDHEN and SYDVKM. Here the CDR3 DNA reads TGTGCCAGCGTTGGCTGGGACTGGGAGCTGTTTTTT. Translated: CASVGWDWELFF. Complete variable domain (other parts from reference TRBV28 and TRBJ2-2): DVKVTQSSRYLVKRTGEKVFLECVQDMDHENMFWYRQDPGLGLRLIYFSYDVKMKEKGDIPEGYSVSREKKERFSLILESASTNQTSMYLCASVGWDWELFFGEGSRLTVL.

The rearrangement links TRBV19 to TRBJ1-2; 7 nucleotides agree with TRBD1. This CDR3 spans 12 amino acids. From germline, CDR1 is LNHDA and CDR2 SQIVND (reference sequence). Trimming removed 8 bases from V and 4 bases from J; junction bases left unmatched: 4. This chain's CDR3 is CASGQVAYGYTF. CDR3 bases: TGTGCCAGTGGACAGGTTGCCTATGGCTACACCTTC.

The chain recombines TRBV10-2 with TRBJ2-7, with D uncertain. Trimming removed 6 bases from V and 5 bases from J, with 11 bases in between. Germline assignment: CDR1 WSHSY and CDR2 SAAADI. CDR3 length equals 12 residues. The CDR3 sequence is CASRGTLDEQYF. The CDR3 DNA follows: TGCGCCAGCAGGGGCACCCTGGACGAGCAGTACTTC.

The chain carries TRBV7-9 and TRBJ2-7; D remains unclear. The germline V gene encodes CDR1 SEHNR and CDR2 FQNEAQ (reference sequence). The CDR3 totals 14 residues. V was trimmed by 5 bases and J by 2 bases, leaving 13 bases between them. Here the CDR3 reads CASSDDGKTYEQYF. CDR3 coding DNA: TGTGCCAGCAGCGACGACGGAAAAACCTACGAGCAGTACTTC.

V and J are TRBV6-1 and TRBJ2-7, with D possibly being TRBD1 or TRBD2 (5 bases each). The germline V gene encodes CDR1 MNHNS and CDR2 SASEGT. This CDR3 is 14 amino acids long. Between the trimmed V and J ends, which lost 6 bases and 5 bases, there was a span of 17 bases. This CDR3 is CASSGTVGIHEQYF. The CDR3 DNA is TGTGCCAGCAGCGGGACGGTTGGCATCCACGAGCAGTACTTC.

The rearrangement joins TRBV18 to TRBJ1-4; D unresolved. CDR1 and CDR2 (germline): KGHSH, LQKENI. V lost 6 bases and J 8 bases, leaving 13 bases between the germline ends. The CDR3 is made up of 13 amino acids. CDR3 protein: CASSREAGEKLFF. CDR3 in DNA: TGTGCCAGCTCTAGAGAGGCCGGAGAAAAACTGTTTTTT.

V and J are TRBV6-1 and TRBJ1-2; 7 nucleotides line up with TRBD1. Losses at the gene ends were 4 bases for V and 8 bases for J; bases not matched to a gene: 10. The CDR3 has 14 residues. Germline V gene data show CDR1 as MNHNS and CDR2 as SASEGT. The CDR3: CASSAPGTAGGYTF. CDR3 nucleotide sequence: TGTGCCAGCAGTGCTCCCGGGACAGCAGGCGGCTACACCTTC.

Here the CDR3 reads CASSPPGLAGEQFF. The CDR3 nucleotides read TGTGCCAGCTCACCTCCGGGACTAGCGGGGGAGCAGTTCTTC. The chain has TRBV18 and TRBJ2-1; 13 bases match TRBD2. The CDR3 consists of 14 residues. Trimming removed 3 bases from V and 10 bases from J; junction bases left unmatched: 3. Germline assignment: CDR1 KGHSH and CDR2 LQKENI.

This clone was counted a few times. The CDR3: CAISEQFSGKPYNEQFF. The CDR3 DNA reads as TGTGCCATCAGTGAGCAGTTTAGCGGAAAACCCTACAATGAGCAGTTCTTC. The rearrangement links TRBV10-3 to TRBJ2-1; D possibly corresponds to TRBD2 (6 bases). CDR3 length: 17 residues. With 2 bases removed from V and 2 bases from J, the gap between germline ends came to 16 bases. The germline gives CDR1 ENHRY, CDR2 SYGVKD.

The chain uses TRBV10-1 and TRBJ2-1; 10 bases align to TRBD2. There are 16 residues in the CDR3. From germline, CDR1 is WNHNN and CDR2 SYGVQD (reference sequence). J gave up 3 bases and V 3 bases, and 5 bases lay outside the gene matches. The CDR3 spells CASSDWASGSYNEQFF. The CDR3 DNA is TGCGCCAGCAGTGATTGGGCTAGCGGGAGCTACAATGAGCAGTTCTTC.

The chain employs TRBV9 and TRBJ2-1, with TRBD2 identical over 9 bases. V trimming: 2 bases; J trimming: 10 bases; junction bases outside the gene matches: 25. The CDR3 runs to 20 residues. Germline V gene sequence: CDR1 SGDLS, CDR2 YYNGEE. CDR3 sequence reads: CASSVAGGGWGIQSHREQFF. CDR3 coding DNA: TGTGCCAGCAGCGTGGCGGGAGGGGGCTGGGGGATACAATCGCACAGGGAGCAGTTCTTC.

The chain carries TRBV5-1 and TRBJ2-7, with 8 bases aligning to TRBD2. Germline V CDR1 and CDR2: SGHRS, YFSETQ. The CDR3 runs 15 residues. The V gene end was trimmed by 5 bases and the J gene end by 6 bases; junction bases not matched to a gene: 13. The CDR3 DNA is TGCGCCAGCAGTGCTTCCGGGACTAGTTGGGCCGAGCAGTACTTC. Translated, it gives CASSASGTSWAEQYF.

The table lists this clone with a count of one. The chain couples TRBV4-3 to TRBJ1-2, with a possible D match to TRBD1 (6 bases). CDR3 size: 15 residues. With 0 bases removed from V and 2 bases from J, the gap between germline ends came to 10 bases. Germline V gives CDR1 LGHNA, CDR2 YSLEER. This chain's CDR3 is CASSQEDSSNYGYTF. CDR3 sequence (DNA): TGCGCCAGCAGCCAAGAGGACAGTTCAAACTATGGCTACACCTTC.

The chain uses TRBV5-1 and TRBJ1-1; D remains ambiguous. This CDR3 is 14 amino acids long. With 5 bases removed from V and 1 base from J, the gap between germline ends came to 12 bases. Germline CDR1 is SGHRS and CDR2 is YFSETQ. DNA of the CDR3: TGCGCCAGCAGGGCGAGGACGGAGAACACTGAAGCTTTCTTT. It encodes CASRARTENTEAFF. Using reference TRBV5-1 and TRBJ1-1 for the parts outside the CDR3, the full variable domain is KAGVTQTPRYLIKTRGQQVTLSCSPISGHRSVSWYQQTPGQGLQFLFEYFSETQRNKGNFPGRFSGRQFSNSRSEMNVSTLELGDSALYLCASRARTENTEAFFGQGTRLTVV.

The gene calls are TRBV6-1 and TRBJ2-2, with 9 positions matching TRBD1. V trimming: 10 bases; J trimming: 5 bases; junction bases outside the gene matches: 11. The CDR3 extends over 15 amino acids. The germline V gene encodes CDR1 MNHNS and CDR2 SASEGT. This CDR3 reads CATPGTGFPTGELFF. CDR3 sequence (DNA): TGTGCCACCCCCGGGACAGGGTTCCCTACCGGGGAGCTGTTTTTT.

This rearrangement joins TRBV13 to TRBJ2-3; 12 bases align to TRBD2. Germline V gene sequence: CDR1 PRHDT, CDR2 FYEKMQ (reference sequence). V lost 4 bases to trimming and J lost 5 bases; unmatched junction nucleotides: 1. The CDR3 totals 14 residues. CDR3 sequence: CASSSSGGVDTQYF. The CDR3, as DNA: TGTGCCAGCAGCTCTAGCGGGGGGGTAGATACGCAGTATTTT.

The chain employs TRBV7-2 and TRBJ1-1, with a possible D match to TRBD1 (5 bases). The CDR3 is made up of 14 amino acids. In germline, CDR1 is SGHTA, CDR2 FQGNSA. V shed 1 base and J shed 4 bases, with 10 bases lying between them. The CDR3 is CASSLGWGGTEAFF. In DNA, the CDR3 is TGTGCCAGCAGCTTAGGGTGGGGGGGCACTGAAGCTTTCTTT.